This T cell receptor (beta chain) came from a study of PD-L1 blockade in urothelial cancer. For the study at large: Median T cell yield per blood sample was 110,000 to 150,000 cells.

Germline CDR1 LGHNA, CDR2 YSLEER. The CDR3 length is 18 residues. Profiling relied on immunoSEQ multiplex PCR, and the TCRdb table lists in-frame clones only, not all of them. The top ten hold around 7.7% of the sample, which has 80,000 to 95,000 clones, around 78% seen once. Time point reported: peripheral blood 6 weeks after treatment start. Only one count was recorded for this clone. One end of the junction varies from germline; a read error may be responsible. The source was PBMCs, collected around atezolizumab (anti-PD-L1) treatment. The sequence came from a man aged 65 to 85 with urothelial cancer. V usage is TRBV4-3 and J usage is TRBJ2-7, with D maybe TRBD2 (6 bases). In DNA form, the CDR3 reads TGCACCAGCAGCCAAGATGGAGGGGAGAGGGGTGGGACCTACGAGCAGTACTTC. Protein product: CTSSQDGGERGGTYEQYF.